Listed below are T cell receptor beta chains from one sample, sequenced in a study of early T cells in non-severe SARS-CoV-2 infection. TCRdb processed the 5' RACE reads anew with MiXCR; each CDR3 protein has one entry. The sample lists more than 80,000 distinct CDR3 sequences; around a sixth were seen once. The source material was whole blood. The receptor set was obtained from an adult who was a healthcare worker with PCR-confirmed SARS-CoV-2 infection or an uninfected control (not recorded which). CDR3s include the opening cysteine and the closing phenylalanine or tryptophan. A D gene is named only where the DNA matches it firmly. Part of the rows lack a size; the others show once, few, many or a class for expanded clones.

j_gene	d_gene	abundance	v_gene	CDR3nt	CDR3aa
TRBJ2-1	-	many	TRBV6-1	TGTGCCAGCAGTGAGGGTGAAGTCTACAATGAGCAGTTCTTC	CASSEGEVYNEQFF
TRBJ2-1	TRBD1	-	TRBV7-2	TGTGCCAGCAGCCCCGACAGGGGTTTCGGCAATGAGCAGTTCTTC	CASSPDRGFGNEQFF
TRBJ2-2	TRBD2	many	TRBV4-2	TGTGCCAGCAGCCAAGAGAATCAAGCGGGGGCCCCCACCGGGGAGCTGTTTTTT	CASSQENQAGAPTGELFF
TRBJ1-4	TRBD1	-	TRBV9	TGTGCCAGCAGCGTAGGGGACAGGGGAGACGAAAAACTGTTTTTT	CASSVGDRGDEKLFF
TRBJ2-3	-	-	TRBV27	TGTGCCAGCAGTTTATCGTCTATTTTAGATACGCAGTATTTT	CASSLSSILDTQYF
TRBJ2-3	-	few	TRBV19	TGTGCCAGTAGTAAGGTGGGCATGGATACGCAGTATTTT	CASSKVGMDTQYF
TRBJ1-6	-	few	TRBV7-2	TGTGCCAGCAGCCCAAGGGGCTATAATTCACCCCTCCACTTT	CASSPRGYNSPLHF
TRBJ2-3	-	few	TRBV7-8	TGTGCCAGCAGCTCGAGAGGACTTTCGCAGGACACAGATACGCAGTATTTT	CASSSRGLSQDTDTQYF
TRBJ2-1	TRBD2	-	TRBV11-2	TGTGCCAGCAGCTCGGGACTAGCGGGAGGAGGTGAGCAGTTCTTC	CASSSGLAGGGEQFF
TRBJ2-3	TRBD2	many	TRBV7-9	TGTGCCAGCAGCCCAAGGCTAGCGGGGGGAAGCACAGATACGCAGTATTTT	CASSPRLAGGSTDTQYF
TRBJ2-1	-	-	TRBV29-1	TGCAGCGTTGTACGGTACAATGAGCAGTTCTTC	CSVVRYNEQFF
TRBJ1-5	-	-	TRBV10-3	TGTGCCATCAGTGAGGACAGGACAGCTAACAATCAGCCCCAGCATTTT	CAISEDRTANNQPQHF
TRBJ2-3	-	few	TRBV15	TGTGCCACCAGCAGAGATCGGGCCGCAGATACGCAGTATTTT	CATSRDRAADTQYF
TRBJ2-7	-	few	TRBV9	TGTGCCAGCAGCCCAGACCGAGAGATCTACGAGCAGTACTTC	CASSPDREIYEQYF
TRBJ2-2	-	many	TRBV28	TGTGCCAGCAGTTCCGTAGCACCCGGGGAGCTGTTTTTT	CASSSVAPGELFF
TRBJ1-1	-	-	TRBV29-1	TGCAGCGCCGAATTAGGCATGAACACTGAAGCTTTCTTT	CSAELGMNTEAFF
TRBJ2-7	-	few	TRBV5-1	TGCGCCAGCAGTTTAAGTGGGGCACTTTCCTACGAGCAGTACTTC	CASSLSGALSYEQYF
TRBJ2-7	TRBD1	few	TRBV7-2	TGTGCCAGCAGCTTAGAACAGGGGTTTATCGACGAGCAGTACTTC	CASSLEQGFIDEQYF
TRBJ2-3	-	few	TRBV29-1	TGCAGCGCCTCAGGGTCCGGGACAGATACGCAGTATTTT	CSASGSGTDTQYF
TRBJ2-3	-	-	TRBV4-2	TGTGCCAGCAGCTTACGTGGGGTAGCGGAAACAGATACGCAGTATTTT	CASSLRGVAETDTQYF
TRBJ2-2	-	many	TRBV21-1	TGTGCCAGCAGCAAAGTGGGGACAACCAACACCGGGGAGCTGTTTTTT	CASSKVGTTNTGELFF
TRBJ1-5	-	few	TRBV11-2	TGTGCCAGCAGCACCCAGACCTCTGTCAATCAGCCCCAGCATTTT	CASSTQTSVNQPQHF
TRBJ1-1	-	-	TRBV11-2	TGTGCCAGCAGGGCCCGGGAGACTGAAGCTTTCTTT	CASRARETEAFF
TRBJ2-4	TRBD2	-	TRBV7-2	TGTGCCAGCAGTTTTCGAGCGGGGGAGTCCAAAAACATTCAGTACTTC	CASSFRAGESKNIQYF
TRBJ1-1	-	-	TRBV6-5	TGTGCCAGCACCGATATCGAACGTAACACTGAAGCTTTCTTT	CASTDIERNTEAFF
TRBJ2-1	TRBD2	-	TRBV7-7	TGTGCTAGCAGCTCCTCTAGCGGGGGGGGCAATGAGCAGTTCTTC	CASSSSSGGGNEQFF
TRBJ2-1	TRBD2	few	TRBV7-9	TGTGCCAGCAGCAGGGAACGGGGGGGACTCTCCTACAATGAGCAGTTCTTC	CASSRERGGLSYNEQFF
TRBJ2-5	-	many	TRBV6-1	TGTGCCAGCAGTGAGGCAGAACAAGAGACCCAGTACTTC	CASSEAEQETQYF
TRBJ2-1	TRBD2	-	TRBV27	TGTGCCAGCAGCCGACTAGCGGACAATGAGCAGTTCTTC	CASSRLADNEQFF
TRBJ2-5	-	-	TRBV11-2	TGTGCCAGCAGCGCTAAATACAAATGGGGCCCCCAGTACTTC	CASSAKYKWGPQYF
TRBJ1-4	TRBD1	-	TRBV29-1	TGCAGCGTTGTTTTAGAACAGGGGGTGAGGATCGGTGGAGAAAAACTGTTTTTT	CSVVLEQGVRIGGEKLFF
TRBJ1-2	-	-	TRBV2	TGTGCCACCTCCAGGGATGAGGATGGCTACACCTTC	CATSRDEDGYTF
TRBJ1-1	-	many	TRBV7-8	TGTGCCAGCAGCTTACAGTTGGCGACTCTACACGCTGAAGCTTTCTTT	CASSLQLATLHAEAFF
TRBJ2-1	TRBD2	-	TRBV20-1	TGCAGTGCTAGATCCGGACTAGCGGGAGTCCACAATGAGCAGTTCTTC	CSARSGLAGVHNEQFF
TRBJ2-7	TRBD2	few	TRBV12-3/TRBV12-4	TGTGCCAGCAGCCTGGGACTAGCGGGAGTGAATAGAAGCTACGAGCAGTACTTC	CASSLGLAGVNRSYEQYF
TRBJ1-1	TRBD1	few	TRBV7-6	TGTGCCAGCAGCTTGACGGGACAGGGATCCACTGAAGCTTTCTTT	CASSLTGQGSTEAFF
TRBJ2-3	-	-	TRBV12-3/TRBV12-4	TGTGCCAGCAGTTCACAAGGGGGAAATACGCAGTATTTT	CASSSQGGNTQYF
TRBJ2-7	-	-	TRBV29-1	TGCAGCATAACAGGGATTACCTACGAGCAGTACTTC	CSITGITYEQYF
TRBJ2-7	TRBD2	-	TRBV7-9	TGTGCCAGCAGTTCACTAGCGGGCGCCTCCTACGAGCAGTACTTC	CASSSLAGASYEQYF
TRBJ2-6	-	few	TRBV7-9	TGTGCCAGCAGTCCAGACTCTGGGGCCAACGTCCTGACTTTC	CASSPDSGANVLTF
TRBJ1-1	-	few	TRBV5-1	TGCGCCAGCCAGGACATAAAAAGGAACACTGAAGCTTTCTTT	CASQDIKRNTEAFF
TRBJ1-2	-	few	TRBV20-1	TGCAGTGCCCAGGTGGGGAGGGACTATGGCTACACCTTC	CSAQVGRDYGYTF
TRBJ1-4	-	once	TRBV28	TGTGCCAGCAGTTGGGAAAAACTGTTTTTT	CASSWEKLFF
TRBJ2-3	TRBD2	few	TRBV6-2/TRBV6-3	TGTGCCAGTCGACTAGCGGGAGGGCCTTGGATCGAAATTACGCAGTATTTT	CASRLAGGPWIEITQYF
TRBJ2-3	-	many	TRBV20-1	TGCGCCCTGGGGGCCGTCATCCACACAGATACGCAGTATTTT	CALGAVIHTDTQYF
TRBJ2-5	TRBD2	once	TRBV6-2/TRBV6-3	TGTGCCAGCACCATCGGACTAGCCTCCGAGACCCAGTACTTC	CASTIGLASETQYF
TRBJ1-1	-	-	TRBV5-8	TGTGCCAGCAGCTTGGGTGAAGGGGGGAGAGCTTTCTTT	CASSLGEGGRAFF
TRBJ2-2	-	-	TRBV10-2	TGCGCCAGCAGTGATCCGGGGCTAGCTGGGGAGCTGTTTTTT	CASSDPGLAGELFF
TRBJ2-7	-	-	TRBV27	TGTGCCAGCAGTATGAGGGGCGCCGTAACCTACGAGCAGTACTTC	CASSMRGAVTYEQYF
TRBJ1-1	TRBD1	few	TRBV5-8	TGTGCCAGCAGCATACCGGGACAGGCGTACATGAACACTGAAGCTTTCTTT	CASSIPGQAYMNTEAFF
TRBJ1-1	-	few	TRBV7-2	TGTGCCAGCAGCTTAGAGGGCCACACTGAAGCTTTCTTT	CASSLEGHTEAFF
TRBJ2-7	TRBD1	-	TRBV12-3/TRBV12-4	TGTGCCAGCAGTTTGGGACAGGAGTACTACGAGCAGTACTTC	CASSLGQEYYEQYF
TRBJ2-3	-	many	TRBV28	TGTGCCAGCAGTCCCCTACTAGCCTTGGGGGGCACAGATACGCAGTATTTT	CASSPLLALGGTDTQYF
TRBJ2-2	-	few	TRBV3-1	TGTGCCAGCAGCCAAGATACGGGCACCGGGGAGCTGTTTTTT	CASSQDTGTGELFF
TRBJ2-1	-	few	TRBV27	TGTGCCAGCAGTTTCGGGAGTGGTGGTGAGCAGTTCTTC	CASSFGSGGEQFF
TRBJ2-7	-	few	TRBV2	TGTGCCAGCGCCCAGGGACACTATTCCTACGAGCAGTACTTC	CASAQGHYSYEQYF
TRBJ2-3	TRBD2	-	TRBV3-1	TGTGCCAGCAGCCAAGAGGGAGGGGATACGCAGTATTTT	CASSQEGGDTQYF